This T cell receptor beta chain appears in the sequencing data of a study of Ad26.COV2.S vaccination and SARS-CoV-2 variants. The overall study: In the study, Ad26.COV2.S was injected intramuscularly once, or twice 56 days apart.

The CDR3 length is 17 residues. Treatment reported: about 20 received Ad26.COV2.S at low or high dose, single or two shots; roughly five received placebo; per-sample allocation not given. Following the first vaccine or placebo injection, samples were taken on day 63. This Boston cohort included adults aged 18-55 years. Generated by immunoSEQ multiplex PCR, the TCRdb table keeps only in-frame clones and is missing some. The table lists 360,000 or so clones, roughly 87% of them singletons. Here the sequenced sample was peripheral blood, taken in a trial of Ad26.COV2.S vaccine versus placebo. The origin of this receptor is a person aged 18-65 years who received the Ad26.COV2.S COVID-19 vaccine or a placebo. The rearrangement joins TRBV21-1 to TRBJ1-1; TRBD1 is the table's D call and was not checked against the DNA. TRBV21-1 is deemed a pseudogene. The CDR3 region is CASETNSKGASNTEAFF. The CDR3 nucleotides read TGTGCCAGCGAGACAAATAGTAAGGGGGCGTCGAACACTGAAGCTTTCTTT.